This T cell receptor (beta chain) was profiled in a study of shared clonotypes between healthy human individuals (TCRdb year 2020). Background on the whole study: Two women and three men aged 18 to 49 years were included in the cohort. Between about 0.85 and 8.9 billion PBMCs per donor were obtained by leukapheresis. To increase sequencing depth and limit assay-specific biases, TCR repertoire library preparation and sequencing were carried out by different laboratories using diverse techniques. The study deeply sequenced blood TCR repertoires of roughly five healthy adults to estimate repertoire size and the extent of clonotype sharing between individuals. Per donor, three plates each were used for CD4 naive and CD4 memory, two for CD8 naive, and one for CD8 memory.

Sequences SEHNR (CDR1) and FQNEAQ (CDR2) are obtained from the germline V gene (reference sequence). The CDR3 goes from the cysteine to the phenylalanine over 15 residues. Only CDR3 DNA is held: 45 bases, read in frame from base 1. V sheds 5 bases and J sheds 0 bases, leaving 10 bases between their ends. Using the deep immunoSEQ assay, TCR CDR3 regions were amplified from genomic DNA by multiplex PCR. Genomic DNA extracted from each cell subset was distributed evenly over all wells of several immunoSEQ 96-well plates, and each plate served as one replicate. For sorted subsets, 150 to 250 ng genomic DNA, equal to 25,000 to 35,000 T cell genomes, was loaded into each replicate PCR. The purified libraries were quantified using a Qubit 3.0 fluorometer, sized with a Bioanalyzer 2100, and then quantified again using the KAPA Library Quantification kit. Every immunoSEQ 96-well plate was sequenced on a dedicated single-read 150-cycle Illumina NextSeq 550 flow cell. In the authors' own workflow: Because only junctional sequences without quality scores were contained in the immunoSEQ output, filtering matching that applied to full-length reads could not be performed. Sequences were annotated with PyIR, a Python wrapper for IgBLAST v1.9, using IMGT germline references to assign V/J genes and CDR3. Any read was removed if the V/J assignment was weak (E-value above 1e-6), the CDR3 was missing, or the read contained stop codons, out-of-frame junctions, or ambiguous translated residues. V3J clonotypes were defined as sequences sharing the same inferred V gene, J gene, and CDR3 amino acid sequence. Percentage overlap between repertoires was computed as shared unique clonotypes divided by the size of the smaller repertoire. Three approaches were used to assess repertoire richness: RTK rarefaction, the Chao1 estimator, and Recon v2.1 estimates of unobserved clonotypes. Generation probabilities were computed with OLGA for all TCRbeta clonotypes obtained by the gDNA method from a handful of donors. TCRdb re-hosts the immuneACCESS table, in-frame sequences only. Its copies lack some clones; in the studies checked, an unresolved V gene accounts for under half of them, and the cause for the rest is not known. V and J calls and clone size follow that table, whereas D and trimming were derived from the DNA. Across this sample there are about 2.4 million clones, with more than 85% seen only once. Around 0.37% of the sample is in the top ten clones.

Donors were healthy HIV-negative adults with no recently reported acute infections or vaccinations. Every donor was a Caucasian adult living in Nashville, Tennessee, USA. CD4+ T cells were enriched through magnetic negative selection, after which naive cells were positively selected on CD45RA and the remaining negative fraction served as the memory subset. Blood was collected by leukapheresis, and PBMCs were isolated by Ficoll-Histopaque density gradient centrifugation and then cryopreserved in liquid nitrogen vapor phase. Purity and quantity of every magnetically sorted T cell population were checked by analytical flow cytometry. Genomic DNA was isolated from every sorted fraction and measured by UV absorbance on a Nanodrop 2000c. What the work shows at the level of the full study, not this receptor alone: The genetic and exposure-history diversity represented was limited by the small number of donors. Around 5% of naive CD4, more than 3% of naive CD8, 2% to 2.5% of memory CD4, and over 0.35% of memory CD8 clonotypes were shared across a few donors. Naive subsets generally had larger estimated clonotype richness than memory subsets. Incomplete sequencing was indicated by rarefaction of sorted-subset datasets, despite the large sequencing depth. Sampling was restricted to blood, and TCR repertoires in tissues likely differ from the TCR repertoires found in blood. Pairwise subsampling indicated that sequencing depth was expected to affect the degree of clonotype sharing among donors. Clonotypes shared by all four sorted-subset donors showed higher generation probabilities than non-shared clonotypes.

Notes on this clone: Its recognized antigen is unknown. Per-nucleotide qualities are absent, and no much larger clonotype sits a single base away.

The sample was naive CD4+ T cells from PBMCs. Reading the label with the study, this specimen's cell subset or site is: CD45RA+ positively selected. In this chain, TRBV7-9 is recombined with TRBJ1-4, with the D segment identity uncertain. The source of this sequence is a man aged 18 to 35 in good health. Some clones in this sample may be carry-over from other donors' samples. The nucleotides are TGTGCCAGCAGCCCACGTCGTGCAACTAATGAAAAACTGTTTTTT. The translation is CASSPRRATNEKLFF.